These 18 T cell receptor beta chains were sequenced from one sample in a study of T cells in Graves' hyperthyroidism and ophthalmopathy. Amplified TCR beta CDR3 regions came from RNA transcripts. An initial round of RT-PCR targeting the TCR CDR3 relied on the HTBI primer set. Using its own MiXCR run on the multiplex PCR reads, TCRdb lists one record per CDR3 protein. Found here are 300,000 to 400,000 distinct CDR3 sequences, approximately 15% of them singletons; the top ten hold 20% to 25%. Material: blood. The receptors here all came from a woman in her 30s with Graves' hyperthyroidism.

This clonotype appeared a few times. This sequence joins TRBV28 and TRBJ2-7; D gene unclear. Germline loops: CDR1 MDHEN, CDR2 SYDVKM. V was cut by 8 bases and J by 1 base, with 18 bases left in between. The CDR3 totals 15 residues. This CDR3 is CASYSLDQKSYEQYF. In DNA form, the CDR3 reads TGTGCCAGCTACTCGCTCGACCAAAAATCCTACGAGCAGTACTTC.

This clonotype has a count of ten or more. V is TRBV5-5 and J is TRBJ2-1; D not certain. Per the germline V gene, CDR1 is SGHKS and CDR2 is YYEKEE (reference sequence). The CDR3 has 13 residues. Trimming pared 1 base from V and 10 bases from J, leaving 12 bases between. The CDR3 DNA sequence: TGTGCCAGCAGCTTGTCTACGGCCCGAGAGCAGTTCTTC. Protein: CASSLSTAREQFF. The variable domain in full, with the rest retrieved from reference TRBV5-5 and TRBJ2-1, is DAGVTQSPTHLIKTRGQQVTLRCSPISGHKSVSWYQQVLGQGPQFIFQYYEKEERGRGNFPDRFSARQFPNYSSELNVNALLLGDSALYLCASSLSTAREQFFGPGTRLTVL.

This clonotype was observed many times. V is TRBV2 and J is TRBJ2-5; D uncertain. There are 14 residues in the CDR3. The V end was cut by 5 bases, the J end by 2 bases, with 12 bases between. Per the germline V gene, CDR1 is SNHLY and CDR2 is FYNNEI. This CDR3 reads CASSLYLGQETQYF. The DNA for the CDR3 is TGTGCCAGCAGTCTTTACCTAGGGCAAGAGACCCAGTACTTC.

This clonotype appeared a few times. The rearrangement uses TRBV5-1 and TRBJ2-7, with no clear D. CDR3 length equals 14 residues. In germline, CDR1 is SGHRS, CDR2 YFSETQ. V was pared by 3 bases and J by 0 bases, with 10 bases between. The CDR3 region is CASSSTADSYEQYF. As DNA, the CDR3 is TGCGCCAGCAGCTCCACAGCCGACTCCTACGAGCAGTACTTC.

Many counts were recorded for this clonotype. The chain couples TRBV2 to TRBJ1-2; 10 bases fit TRBD1. This CDR3 is 15 amino acids long. V lost 7 bases and J lost 6; bases outside the gene matches: 11. The V gene's germline CDR1 is SNHLY and CDR2 FYNNEI. The CDR3 bases are TGTGCCAGCAAAGAGGGACAGGGGTTTAGGAATGGCTACACCTTC. It yields the protein CASKEGQGFRNGYTF.

This clonotype has more than one count but fewer than ten. The rearrangement uses TRBV6-1 and TRBJ1-3; possibly TRBD1 for D (6 bases). V dropped 7 bases and J dropped 0 bases, with 16 bases sitting between them. This CDR3 is 16 amino acids long. Germline lookup yields CDR1 MNHNS and CDR2 SASEGT. DNA of the CDR3: TGTGCCAGCACGCACACGAAGACAGGCTCTGGAAACACCATATATTTT. Protein product: CASTHTKTGSGNTIYF.

V and J are TRBV20-1 and TRBJ2-1, with D perhaps matching TRBD2 (7 bases). Germline V gives CDR1 DFQATT, CDR2 SNEGSKA (reference sequence). The CDR3 loop spans 17 amino acids. V lost 3 bases and J lost 4, with 22 bases in between. The CDR3 is CSASLPLGGADYNEQFF. The CDR3 DNA is TGCAGTGCTAGCCTTCCCTTAGGGGGGGCGGATTACAATGAGCAGTTCTTC.

The V gene is TRBV20-1, the J gene TRBJ2-1; TRBD2 aligns across 11 bases. This CDR3 has 14 residues. The J segment lost 7 bases and the V segment lost 0 bases, leaving 2 bases of the junction unmatched. CDR1 DFQATT and CDR2 SNEGSKA come from the germline V gene (reference sequence). CDR3 DNA sequence: TGCAGTGCTAGAGACCCTAGCGGGAGGAATGAGCAGTTCTTC. It codes for CSARDPSGRNEQFF.

This clonotype was recorded a few times. This sequence may be a read error, since a much larger clone differs from it by one base. V usage is TRBV15 and J usage is TRBJ1-4; unclear D gene. This CDR3 contains 14 residues. CDR1 and CDR2 (germline): LNHNV, YYDKDF (reference sequence). The CDR3 coding sequence is TGTGCCACCAGCCGCGGACGGGTAAATGGAAAACTGTTTTTT. Encoded protein: CATSRGRVNGKLFF.

The CDR3 bases are TGTGCCAGCAGTGGTCGCAGGGTATTCGGGCAGTTCTTC. Its translation: CASSGRRVFGQFF. The genes are TRBV6-1 and TRBJ2-1, with D possibly matching TRBD1 (5 bases). The V and J ends lost 4 bases and 12 bases respectively, with 16 bases between them. This CDR3 is 13 amino acids long. Germline CDR1 MNHNS, CDR2 SASEGT.

This clonotype has more than one count but fewer than ten. V and J are TRBV30 and TRBJ2-2, with D unclear. V shed 2 bases and J shed 5 bases, with 6 bases lying between them. Germline V lookup: CDR1 GTSNPN, CDR2 SVGIG (reference sequence). This CDR3 is 12 amino acids long. CDR3 bases: TGTGCCTGGAGTAGGTTAACCGGGGAGCTGTTTTTT. This codes for CAWSRLTGELFF.

This clonotype was detected a few times. The chain uses TRBV5-4 and TRBJ1-1; no definite D call. V dropped 1 base and J dropped 11 bases, with 12 bases sitting between them. The CDR3 covers 12 residues. CDR1 and CDR2 (germline): SGHNT, YYREEE (reference sequence). Here the CDR3 DNA reads TGTGCCAGCAGCTTGCCTCTCCCACGCGCTTTCTTT. This encodes CASSLPLPRAFF. Combining the CDR3 with reference TRBV5-4 and TRBJ1-1 gives the whole variable domain ETGVTQSPTHLIKTRGQQVTLRCSSQSGHNTVSWYQQALGQGPQFIFQYYREEENGRGNFPPRFSGLQFPNYSSELNVNALELDDSALYLCASSLPLPRAFFGQGTRLTVV.

In the case of this clonotype: A much larger clonotype is one base distant, so this may be a read error. A read error is likely, as this CDR3 ends without the conserved phenylalanine or tryptophan. V gene TRBV28 combines with J gene TRBJ1-5; D unresolved. With 5 bases removed from V and 0 bases from J, the gap between germline ends came to 14 bases. The CDR3 sequence is 16 residues long. The germline CDR1 and CDR2 sequences are MDHEN and SYDVKM. CDR3 nucleotides: TGTGCCAGCAGTCAAATTGGCACGAATAGCAATCAGCCCCAGCATTCT. As protein: CASSQIGTNSNQPQHS.

A remark on this clonotype: One end of the junction varies from germline; a read error may be responsible. The chain is built from TRBV30 and TRBJ1-5, with TRBD1 as a possible D gene (5 bases). The CDR3 extends over 13 amino acids. Germline-derived CDR1 and CDR2 are GTSNPN and SVGIG (reference sequence). CDR3 nucleotide sequence: TGTGCCTGGGCGACAGCTAGCAATCAGCCCCAGCGTTTT. It encodes CAWATASNQPQRF. The full variable domain, in which reference TRBV30 and TRBJ1-5 provide the parts outside the CDR3, is SQTIHQWPATLVQPVGSPLSLECTVEGTSNPNLYWYRQAAGRGLQLLFYSVGIGQISSEVPQNLSASRPQDRQFILSSKKLLLSDSGFYLCAWATASNQPQRFGDGTRLSIL.

This clonotype has a count of ten or more. The J gene is TRBJ2-5, the V gene TRBV20-1; TRBD1 is a possible D gene (5 bases). The CDR3 covers 13 residues. The germline CDR1 and CDR2 sequences are DFQATT and SNEGSKA (reference sequence). V shed 5 bases and J shed 5 bases, with 15 bases lying between them. CDR3 DNA: TGCAGTGCTGAAGAGACAGATCAGGAGACCCAGTACTTC. Protein: CSAEETDQETQYF.

This clonotype has just a few counts. This chain links TRBV7-2 with TRBJ1-6; the D gene is possibly TRBD1 (6 bases). CDR1 is SGHTA, CDR2 FQGNSA, per germline. The CDR3 contains 15 residues. With 5 bases removed from V and 7 bases from J, the gap between germline ends came to 15 bases. This chain's CDR3 is CASSVQTGVNSPLHF. The CDR3 DNA reads as TGTGCCAGCAGCGTACAGACAGGCGTCAATTCACCCCTCCACTTT.

The J gene is TRBJ2-3, the V gene TRBV5-5; 12 bases agree with TRBD2. V lost 2 bases, J lost 5 bases, and 3 bases stayed unmatched. This CDR3 region has 15 residues. The germline gives CDR1 SGHKS, CDR2 YYEKEE (reference sequence). For the CDR3, the DNA is TGTGCCAGCAGCTTTCGACTAGCGGGGGTAGATACGCAGTATTTT. It specifies CASSFRLAGVDTQYF.

This clonotype has more than one count but fewer than ten. The genes are TRBV6-2 or TRBV6-3 and TRBJ2-3; D may match TRBD1 or TRBD2 (6 bases each). CDR1 MNHEY and CDR2 SVGEGT come from the germline V gene. V was clipped by 10 bases and J by 6 bases, with 17 bases between them. This CDR3 is built from 13 residues. The CDR3 DNA reads TGTGCCACAACGGAGCAGGGGAGGGATACGCAGTATTTT. It translates to CATTEQGRDTQYF.